Listed here are 27 T cell receptor beta chains from one sample, sequenced in a study of graft-versus-host responses after intestinal transplantation. Method: immunoSEQ multiplex PCR; TCRdb's copy keeps in-frame clones and lacks some. The sample has fewer than 95,000 clones; 92% are singletons. Antigens for these TCRs are unknown. The specimen comprised unstimulated CD8+ T cells sorted from spleen or lymph node cells, sampled before transplant. The source of these receptors is a human donor who was the organ donor for an intestinal transplant.

V gene TRBV7-9 combines with J gene TRBJ1-2; D unclear. V shed 4 bases and J shed 4 bases, with 13 bases lying between them. The CDR3 is made up of 14 amino acids. Germline CDR1 reads SEHNR; CDR2 reads FQNEAQ (reference sequence). As DNA, the CDR3 is TGTGCCAGCAGCTCCCCCCGTAGTAGCTATGGCTACACCTTC. It codes for CASSSPRSSYGYTF.

This rearrangement joins TRBV7-9 to TRBJ2-6; D is perhaps TRBD1 (6 bases). The germline gives CDR1 SEHNR, CDR2 FQNEAQ (reference sequence). V lost 6 bases to trimming and J lost 4 bases, with 16 bases between them. The CDR3 is 16 residues long. CDR3 residues: CASRNSQGPGANVLTF. In DNA form, the CDR3 reads TGTGCCAGCAGGAACTCGCAGGGGCCAGGGGCCAACGTCCTGACTTTC.

This chain joins TRBV4-2 and TRBJ2-7; D not certain. Looked up from germline, CDR1 is LGHNA and CDR2 is YNFKEQ. Trimming took off 0 bases at V and 3 bases at J, with 15 bases between the two ends. The CDR3 sequence is 16 residues long. In DNA form, the CDR3 reads TGTGCCAGCAGCCAAGATCCCCACCCTAGGTACTACGAGCAGTACTTC. Translated, it gives CASSQDPHPRYYEQYF.

The chain is built from TRBV7-9 and TRBJ1-2; D not resolved. V lost 2 bases to trimming and J lost 4 bases, with 11 bases between them. CDR1 SEHNR and CDR2 FQNEAQ come from the germline V gene (reference sequence). This CDR3 spans 14 amino acids. The CDR3 DNA reads TGTGCCAGCAGCTTATTCGAGGAATCCTATGGCTACACCTTC. Translation: CASSLFEESYGYTF.

The V and J genes are TRBV4-1 and TRBJ2-7; TRBD1 agrees at 9 bases. The CDR3 runs to 15 residues. CDR1 is MGHRA, CDR2 YSYEKL, per germline. Losses at the gene ends were 3 bases for V and 4 bases for J; bases not matched to a gene: 7. The CDR3 bases are TGCGCCAGCAGCCACGGAACAGGGGGCAGTTACGAGCAGTACTTC. This encodes CASSHGTGGSYEQYF.

The gene calls are TRBV7-2 and TRBJ2-5, with 7 bases aligning to TRBD2. The ends lost 0 bases at V and 4 bases at J; junction bases unmatched: 5. Germline V gives CDR1 SGHTA, CDR2 FQGNSA. The CDR3 is made up of 15 amino acids. In nucleotides, the CDR3 is TGTGCCAGCAGCTTAGCGTTGGGGGGGGGAGAGACCCAGTACTTC. Protein sequence: CASSLALGGGETQYF.

J is TRBJ2-7 and V is TRBV5-5; D gene unclear. From germline, CDR1 is SGHKS and CDR2 YYEKEE (reference sequence). The CDR3 extends over 15 amino acids. Trimming stripped 2 bases from V and 2 bases from J, with 14 bases between. DNA of the CDR3: TGTGCCAGCAGCTTTCAGGCCCTACCCACCTACGAGCAGTACTTC. The encoded protein is CASSFQALPTYEQYF. The variable domain in full, completed from reference TRBV5-5 and TRBJ2-7, reads DAGVTQSPTHLIKTRGQQVTLRCSPISGHKSVSWYQQVLGQGPQFIFQYYEKEERGRGNFPDRFSARQFPNYSSELNVNALLLGDSALYLCASSFQALPTYEQYFGPGTRLTVT.

The rearrangement joins TRBV10-3 to TRBJ2-5, with 12 bases matching TRBD2. The better agreement between TRBJ2-7 and the DNA end casts doubt on the J call. This CDR3 is 13 amino acids long. The germline V gene encodes CDR1 ENHRY and CDR2 SYGVKD. The CDR3 spells CAISGTSGDEQYF. The CDR3 DNA sequence: TGTGCCATCAGTGGGACTAGCGGGGACGAGCAGTACTTC.

The rearrangement uses TRBV11-2 and TRBJ1-1, with D possibly matching TRBD1 (6 bases). This CDR3 is 14 amino acids long. Germline loops: CDR1 SGHAT, CDR2 FQNNGV. With 5 bases removed from V and 1 base from J, the gap between germline ends came to 11 bases. CDR3 sequence (DNA): TGTGCCAGCAGCCCAGAGGGACAGAACACTGAAGCTTTCTTT. Translation: CASSPEGQNTEAFF.

This chain connects TRBV9 to TRBJ2-7; the match to TRBD2 covers 7 bases. The germline V gene encodes CDR1 SGDLS and CDR2 YYNGEE. This CDR3 is 12 amino acids long. The V gene end was trimmed by 4 bases and the J gene end by 5 bases; junction bases not matched to a gene: 3. This chain's CDR3 is CASSRDYNEQYF. CDR3 nucleotides: TGTGCCAGCAGCAGGGACTATAACGAGCAGTACTTC.

This chain links TRBV4-2 with TRBJ2-2; 12 nucleotides align to TRBD2. Germline trimming cut 0 bases from V and 6 bases from J; bases unmatched to any gene: 5. Germline V CDR1 and CDR2: LGHNA, YNFKEQ. The CDR3 consists of 17 residues. The chain's CDR3 is CASSQETSGGPSGELFF. DNA of the CDR3: TGTGCCAGCAGCCAAGAAACTAGCGGGGGGCCATCCGGGGAGCTGTTTTTT.

The rearrangement links TRBV5-1 to TRBJ2-7; no reliable D call. Germline lookup yields CDR1 SGHRS and CDR2 YFSETQ. The CDR3 sequence is 11 residues long. Trimming cost V 3 bases and J 6 bases, with 7 bases left between them. CDR3 residues: CASSSPSEQYF. DNA of the CDR3: TGCGCCAGCAGCTCTCCTAGCGAGCAGTACTTC.

The chain employs TRBV30 and TRBJ1-1; 10 nucleotides align to TRBD1. This CDR3 has 14 amino acids. CDR1 and CDR2 from the germline V gene are GTSNPN and SVGIG (reference sequence). Losses at the gene ends were 3 bases for V and 6 bases for J; bases not matched to a gene: 7. The CDR3 DNA sequence: TGTGCCTGGAGCAAGGGACAGGGGAGAGCTGAAGCTTTCTTT. Protein sequence: CAWSKGQGRAEAFF.

This chain's CDR3 is CASSLAFQDEAFF. The DNA of the CDR3 is TGTGCCAGCAGCTTAGCGTTCCAGGATGAAGCTTTCTTT. The chain joins TRBV7-6 to TRBJ1-1, with D unclear. The V end lost 0 bases, the J end lost 7 bases, and 9 bases lay between the germline ends. This CDR3 comprises 13 residues. Germline lookup yields CDR1 SGHVS and CDR2 FNYEAQ.

The chain joins TRBV9 to TRBJ2-5; no firm D call. Judging by the DNA end, TRBJ2-7 fits better; the J call may be wrong. The CDR3 is made up of 13 amino acids. Germline V gene data show CDR1 as SGDLS and CDR2 as YYNGEE. The CDR3 loop is CASSVGGNYEQYF. In nucleotides, the CDR3 is TGTGCCAGCAGCGTAGGCGGAAACTACGAGCAGTACTTC.

The chain couples TRBV10-3 to TRBJ1-6; tentatively, D is TRBD1 (6 bases). The CDR3 has 14 amino acids. Looked up from germline, CDR1 is ENHRY and CDR2 is SYGVKD. The V end lost 8 bases, the J end lost 9 bases, and 17 bases lay between the germline ends. The CDR3 DNA reads TGTGCCATCGGGCTGTACAGGGAACGTTCACCCCTCCACTTT. Amino acids: CAIGLYRERSPLHF.

The V gene is TRBV29-1, the J gene TRBJ2-7; 11 nucleotides line up with TRBD2. Germline V gene lookup returns CDR1 SQVTM and CDR2 ANQGSEA. The CDR3 has 16 residues. V lost 7 bases to trimming and J lost 0 bases; unmatched junction nucleotides: 11. This CDR3 is CSALHPSGGHSYEQYF. CDR3 nucleotide sequence: TGCAGCGCCCTCCACCCTAGCGGGGGGCACTCCTACGAGCAGTACTTC.

The rearrangement links TRBV7-3 to TRBJ2-7, with 8 bases aligning to TRBD1. CDR3 length: 15 amino acids. The ends lost 4 bases at V and 2 bases at J; junction bases unmatched: 7. Germline V gene lookup returns CDR1 SGHTA and CDR2 FQGTGA. CDR3 sequence: CASSSWTGTTYEQYF. The DNA for the CDR3 is TGTGCCAGCAGCTCCTGGACAGGGACCACCTACGAGCAGTACTTC.

The chain is built from TRBV5-1 and TRBJ2-6, with 9 positions matching TRBD1. V lost 3 bases to trimming and J lost 0 bases; unmatched junction nucleotides: 4. The CDR3 consists of 17 residues. Germline assignment: CDR1 SGHRS and CDR2 YFSETQ. CDR3 nucleotides: TGCGCCAGCAGCTCCGGGACAGGGCCCTCTGGGGCCAACGTCCTGACTTTC. Translating gives CASSSGTGPSGANVLTF.

The V call is TRBV5-5, the J call TRBJ1-6, with D hard to call. The germline gives CDR1 SGHKS, CDR2 YYEKEE (reference sequence). This CDR3 is 16 amino acids long. Between the trimmed V and J ends, which lost 1 base and 0 bases, there was a span of 8 bases. DNA of the CDR3: TGTGCCAGCAGCTTGAGGAGGGTCTCCTATAATTCACCCCTCCACTTT. Its translation is CASSLRRVSYNSPLHF.

This chain uses TRBV7-9 with TRBJ1-1; no clear D. This CDR3 region has 13 residues. Between the trimmed V and J ends, which lost 5 bases and 3 bases, there was a span of 10 bases. Germline V gene lookup returns CDR1 SEHNR and CDR2 FQNEAQ (reference sequence). The CDR3: CASSPYSDTEAFF. CDR3 bases: TGTGCCAGCAGCCCATATAGTGACACTGAAGCTTTCTTT. Variable domain in full (rest from reference TRBV7-9 and TRBJ1-1): DTGVSQNPRHKITKRGQNVTFRCDPISEHNRLYWYRQTLGQGPEFLTYFQNEAQLEKSRLLSDRFSAERPKGSFSTLEIQRTEQGDSAMYLCASSPYSDTEAFFGQGTRLTVV.

The V call is TRBV4-1, the J call TRBJ2-1, with 7 bases that match TRBD2. Trimming cost V 5 bases and J 9 bases; bases outside gene matches: 13. Per germline, CDR1 MGHRA and CDR2 YSYEKL. This CDR3 comprises 15 residues. The CDR3 region has the DNA TGCGCCAGCAGCGAAGCCGCCGGGGGGACGGCTGAGCAGTTCTTC. It is translated as CASSEAAGGTAEQFF.

The chain links TRBV13 to TRBJ2-3; 7 bases are shared with TRBD2. This CDR3 contains 16 residues. CDR1 and CDR2 from the germline V gene are PRHDT and FYEKMQ (reference sequence). V lost 4 bases to trimming and J lost 1 base; unmatched junction nucleotides: 8. CDR3 amino acids: CASSSAPSGGTDTQYF. The CDR3 DNA follows: TGTGCCAGCAGCTCAGCTCCCAGCGGGGGCACAGATACGCAGTATTTT.

This clone has a single count. This chain joins TRBV19 and TRBJ1-1; D remains ambiguous. V was cut by 8 bases and J by 4 bases, with 11 bases left in between. This CDR3 contains 12 residues. Germline CDR1 LNHDA, CDR2 SQIVND (reference sequence). CDR3: CASRGSGTEAFF. CDR3 bases: TGTGCCAGTCGAGGGTCGGGCACTGAAGCTTTCTTT.

The chain employs TRBV5-4 and TRBJ2-7; 11 bases fit TRBD2. The CDR3 extends over 16 amino acids. Germline V gene lookup returns CDR1 SGHNT and CDR2 YYREEE (reference sequence). The V gene end was trimmed by 2 bases and the J gene end by 3 bases; junction bases not matched to a gene: 7. As DNA, the CDR3 is TGTGCCAGCAGCTTTATAGCGGGGGGGCCGATCTACGAGCAGTACTTC. Amino acid sequence: CASSFIAGGPIYEQYF.

The chain links TRBV6-5 to TRBJ1-2; perhaps TRBD1 as D (6 bases). Trimming took off 3 bases at V and 5 bases at J, with 13 bases between the two ends. The CDR3 is 14 residues long. From germline, CDR1 is MNHEY and CDR2 SVGAGI. CDR3: CASSYQGGGYGYTF. The CDR3 nucleotides read TGTGCCAGCAGTTATCAAGGGGGTGGATATGGCTACACCTTC.

The chain couples TRBV10-3 to TRBJ1-1; tentative D call: TRBD1 (6 bases). Germline assignment: CDR1 ENHRY and CDR2 SYGVKD. The CDR3 runs to 14 residues. V was shortened by 11 bases and J by 2 bases, with 18 bases between the two germline ends. CDR3 DNA sequence: TGTGCCCACAGGGAAGGGTCACAAAACACTGAAGCTTTCTTT. This translates into CAHREGSQNTEAFF.